This entry features one T cell receptor (beta chain) sequence. This record comes from a study of blood T cells in healthy people across ages. Alongside a J-beta primer mix, a sample-barcoded 5' primer served in a second PCR lasting 7 to 11 cycles. Each CDR3 protein gets one entry after TCRdb re-called the 5' RACE reads with MiXCR. Seen here are about a million distinct CDR3 sequences, roughly 51% observed once, and the top ten hold roughly 23%. Germline loops: CDR1 DFQATT, CDR2 SNEGSKA (reference sequence). V shed 6 bases and J 3 bases; nucleotides not matched to a gene: 11. This CDR3 is built from 14 residues.

The sample taken for sequencing was blood. V and J are TRBV20-1 and TRBJ2-7; 7 nucleotides match TRBD1. The source is a woman between 55 and 75 years old in good health. DNA for the CDR3: TGCAGTGCGTCCCGACAGGGTTCCGGCTACGAGCAGTACTTC. It encodes CSASRQGSGYEQYF.